Below are 3 T cell receptor beta chains sequenced from a single sample in a study of OX40 agonist ivuxolimab in advanced cancers. Clones were sequenced by immunoSEQ multiplex PCR, and TCRdb holds only the in-frame ones, with some missing. The sample shows about 110,000 clones, 91% of them seen only once. Sequenced here: CD4+ or CD8+ T cells sorted from blood, sampled in a trial of the OX40 agonist ivuxolimab. The receptors come from an adult with an advanced solid tumor such as melanoma, head and neck, liver or kidney cancer.

The rearrangement uses TRBV30 and TRBJ2-7, with 9 bases that match TRBD2. CDR3 length: 14 amino acids. The germline CDR1 and CDR2 sequences are GTSNPN and SVGIG (reference sequence). J lost 0 bases, V lost 7 bases, and 7 bases had no gene match. For the CDR3, the DNA is TGTGCCTCCGAGGCGACTAGCGGCTCCTACGAGCAGTACTTC. The encoded protein is CASEATSGSYEQYF.

The chain carries TRBV19 and TRBJ2-5; 8 bases are a match to TRBD2. J lost 8 bases, V lost 4 bases, and 15 bases had no gene match. Per the germline V gene, CDR1 is LNHDA and CDR2 is SQIVND (reference sequence). There are 16 residues in the CDR3. The CDR3 region is CASSNLGPSGLATQYF. The CDR3 bases are TGTGCCAGTAGTAACCTCGGCCCTAGCGGGCTCGCAACCCAGTACTTC.

The chain links TRBV6-7 to TRBJ2-1; TRBD2 aligns across 8 bases. TRBV6-7 carries the ORF label, with uncertain function. CDR3 length: 15 residues. After removal of 1 base from V and 4 bases from J, the junction contained 3 bases not matched to a gene. CDR3 nucleotide sequence: TGTGCCAGCAGTTACTATAGCGGGGATTACAATGAGCAGTTCTTC. This sequence encodes CASSYYSGDYNEQFF.